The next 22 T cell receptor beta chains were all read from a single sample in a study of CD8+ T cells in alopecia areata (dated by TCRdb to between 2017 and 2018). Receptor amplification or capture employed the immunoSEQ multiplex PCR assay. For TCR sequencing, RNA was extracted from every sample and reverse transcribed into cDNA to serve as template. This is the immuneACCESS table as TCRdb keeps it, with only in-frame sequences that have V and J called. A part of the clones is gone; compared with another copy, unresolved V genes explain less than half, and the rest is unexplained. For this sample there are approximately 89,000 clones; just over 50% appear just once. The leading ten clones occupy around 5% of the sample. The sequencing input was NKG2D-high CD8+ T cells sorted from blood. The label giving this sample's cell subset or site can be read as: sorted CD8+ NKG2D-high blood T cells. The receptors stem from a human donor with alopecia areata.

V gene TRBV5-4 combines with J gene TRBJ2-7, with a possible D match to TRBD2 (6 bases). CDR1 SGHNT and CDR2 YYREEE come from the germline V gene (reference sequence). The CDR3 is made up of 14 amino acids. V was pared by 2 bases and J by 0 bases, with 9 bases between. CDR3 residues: CASSLRGNSYEQYF. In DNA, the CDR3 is TGTGCCAGCAGCTTACGCGGGAACTCCTACGAGCAGTACTTC.

CDR3 nucleotides: TGCGCCAGCAGCTTGTCGGAGACCCAGTACTTC. Amino acids: CASSLSETQYF. The chain is built from TRBV5-1 and TRBJ2-5; D is ambiguous. V lost 1 base to trimming and J lost 5 bases, with 3 bases between them. This CDR3 contains 11 residues. Germline assignment: CDR1 SGHRS and CDR2 YFSETQ.

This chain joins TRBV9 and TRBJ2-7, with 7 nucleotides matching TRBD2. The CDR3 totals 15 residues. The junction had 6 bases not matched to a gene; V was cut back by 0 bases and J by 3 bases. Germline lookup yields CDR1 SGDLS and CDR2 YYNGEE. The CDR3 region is CASSVAIGGSYEQYF. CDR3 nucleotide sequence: TGTGCCAGCAGCGTAGCTATCGGGGGGAGCTACGAGCAGTACTTC. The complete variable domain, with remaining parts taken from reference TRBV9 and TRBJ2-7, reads DSGVTQTPKHLITATGQRVTLRCSPRSGDLSVYWYQQSLDQGLQFLIQYYNGEERAKGNILERFSAQQFPDLHSELNLSSLELGDSALYFCASSVAIGGSYEQYFGPGTRLTVT.

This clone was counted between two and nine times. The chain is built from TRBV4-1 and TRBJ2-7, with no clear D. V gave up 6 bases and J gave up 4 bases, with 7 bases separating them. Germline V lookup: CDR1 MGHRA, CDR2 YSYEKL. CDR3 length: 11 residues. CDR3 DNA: TGCGCCAGCAGGGGTATTTACGAGCAGTACTTC. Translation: CASRGIYEQYF.

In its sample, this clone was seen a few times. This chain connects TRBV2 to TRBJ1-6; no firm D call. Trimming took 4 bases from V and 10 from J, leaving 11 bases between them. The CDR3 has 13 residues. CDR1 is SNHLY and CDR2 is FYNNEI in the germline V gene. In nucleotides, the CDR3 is TGTGCCAGCAGTGGGAAGGGTGGATCACCCCTCCACTTT. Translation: CASSGKGGSPLHF.

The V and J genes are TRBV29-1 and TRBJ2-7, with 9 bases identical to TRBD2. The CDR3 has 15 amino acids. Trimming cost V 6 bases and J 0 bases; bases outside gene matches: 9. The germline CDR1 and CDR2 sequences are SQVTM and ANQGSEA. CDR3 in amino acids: CSVALSGRPSYEQYF. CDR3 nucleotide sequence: TGCAGCGTGGCCCTGAGCGGGAGGCCCTCCTACGAGCAGTACTTC.

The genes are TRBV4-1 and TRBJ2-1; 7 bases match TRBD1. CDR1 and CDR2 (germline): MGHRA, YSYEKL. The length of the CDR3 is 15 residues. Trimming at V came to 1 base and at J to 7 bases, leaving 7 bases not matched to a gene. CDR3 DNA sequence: TGCGCCAGCAGCCAAGGACGCGACAGGGTGAATGAGCAGTTCTTC. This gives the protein CASSQGRDRVNEQFF.

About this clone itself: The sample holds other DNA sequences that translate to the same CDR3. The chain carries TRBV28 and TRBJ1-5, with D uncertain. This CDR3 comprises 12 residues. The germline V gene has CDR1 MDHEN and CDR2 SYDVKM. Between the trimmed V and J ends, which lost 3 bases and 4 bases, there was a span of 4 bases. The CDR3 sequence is CASSFGNQPQHF. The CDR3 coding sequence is TGTGCCAGCAGTTTTGGGAATCAGCCCCAGCATTTT.

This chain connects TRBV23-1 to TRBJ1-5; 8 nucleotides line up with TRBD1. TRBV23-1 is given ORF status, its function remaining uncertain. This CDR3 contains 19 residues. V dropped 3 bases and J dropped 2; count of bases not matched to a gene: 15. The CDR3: CASSQCSDRVLEGNQPQHF. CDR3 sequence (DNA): TGCGCCAGCAGTCAGTGCTCGGACAGGGTATTGGAGGGCAATCAGCCCCAGCATTTT.

The CDR3 DNA sequence: TGCGCCAGCAGCCAGCCCGTCGGGGCCCGGGGCAACAATGAGCAGTTCTTC. As protein: CASSQPVGARGNNEQFF. V usage is TRBV4-1 and J usage is TRBJ2-1; perhaps D is TRBD1 or TRBD2 (5 bases each). In germline, CDR1 is MGHRA, CDR2 YSYEKL. V gave up 3 bases and J gave up 5 bases, with 20 bases separating them. The CDR3 has 17 residues.

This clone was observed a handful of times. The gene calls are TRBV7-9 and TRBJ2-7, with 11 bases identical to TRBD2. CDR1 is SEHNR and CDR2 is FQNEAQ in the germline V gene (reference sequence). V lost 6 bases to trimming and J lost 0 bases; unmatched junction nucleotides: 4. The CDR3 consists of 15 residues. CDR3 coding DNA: TGTGCCAGCAGTTCGGGACTAGCGGCCTCCTACGAGCAGTACTTC. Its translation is CASSSGLAASYEQYF. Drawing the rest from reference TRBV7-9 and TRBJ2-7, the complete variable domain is DTGVSQNPRHKITKRGQNVTFRCDPISEHNRLYWYRQTLGQGPEFLTYFQNEAQLEKSRLLSDRFSAERPKGSFSTLEIQRTEQGDSAMYLCASSSGLAASYEQYFGPGTRLTVT.

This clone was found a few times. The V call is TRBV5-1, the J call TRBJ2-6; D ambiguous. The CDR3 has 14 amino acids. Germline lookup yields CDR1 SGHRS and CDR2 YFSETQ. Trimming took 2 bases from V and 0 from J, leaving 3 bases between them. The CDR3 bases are TGCGCCAGCAGCTTACGCTCTGGGGCCAACGTCCTGACTTTC. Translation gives CASSLRSGANVLTF. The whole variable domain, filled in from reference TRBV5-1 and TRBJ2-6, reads KAGVTQTPRYLIKTRGQQVTLSCSPISGHRSVSWYQQTPGQGLQFLFEYFSETQRNKGNFPGRFSGRQFSNSRSEMNVSTLELGDSALYLCASSLRSGANVLTFGAGSRLTVL.

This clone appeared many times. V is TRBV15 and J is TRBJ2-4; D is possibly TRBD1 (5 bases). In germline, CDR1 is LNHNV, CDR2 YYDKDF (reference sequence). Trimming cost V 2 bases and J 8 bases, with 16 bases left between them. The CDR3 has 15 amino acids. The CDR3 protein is CATSRPPPRVHIQYF. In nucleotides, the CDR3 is TGTGCCACCAGCAGACCCCCCCCCAGGGTGCACATTCAGTACTTC.

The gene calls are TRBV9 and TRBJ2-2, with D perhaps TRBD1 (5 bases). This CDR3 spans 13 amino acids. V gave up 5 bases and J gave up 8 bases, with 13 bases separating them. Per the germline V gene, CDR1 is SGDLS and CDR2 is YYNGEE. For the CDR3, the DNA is TGTGCCAGCAGAGATGAAGGGGTAGGGGAGCTGTTTTTT. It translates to CASRDEGVGELFF. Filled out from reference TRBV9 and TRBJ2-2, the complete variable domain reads DSGVTQTPKHLITATGQRVTLRCSPRSGDLSVYWYQQSLDQGLQFLIQYYNGEERAKGNILERFSAQQFPDLHSELNLSSLELGDSALYFCASRDEGVGELFFGEGSRLTVL.

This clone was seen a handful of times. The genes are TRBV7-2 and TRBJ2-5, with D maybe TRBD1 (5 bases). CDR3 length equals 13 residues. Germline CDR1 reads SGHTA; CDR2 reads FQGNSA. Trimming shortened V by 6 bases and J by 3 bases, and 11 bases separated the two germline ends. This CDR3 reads CASRKGQEETQYF. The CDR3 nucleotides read TGTGCCAGCAGAAAGGGGCAGGAAGAGACCCAGTACTTC.

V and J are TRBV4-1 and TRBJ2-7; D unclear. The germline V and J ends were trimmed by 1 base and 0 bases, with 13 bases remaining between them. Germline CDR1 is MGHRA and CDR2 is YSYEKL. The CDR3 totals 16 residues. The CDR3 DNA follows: TGCGCCAGCAGCCAAGGAGCCTCAGAGAGCTCCTACGAGCAGTACTTC. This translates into CASSQGASESSYEQYF.

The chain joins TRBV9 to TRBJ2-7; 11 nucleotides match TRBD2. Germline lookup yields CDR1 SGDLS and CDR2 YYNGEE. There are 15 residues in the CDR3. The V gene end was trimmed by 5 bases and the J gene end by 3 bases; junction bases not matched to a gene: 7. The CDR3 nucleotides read TGTGCCAGCAGTGGTTCCGGGACTAGCGGCTACGAGCAGTACTTC. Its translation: CASSGSGTSGYEQYF.

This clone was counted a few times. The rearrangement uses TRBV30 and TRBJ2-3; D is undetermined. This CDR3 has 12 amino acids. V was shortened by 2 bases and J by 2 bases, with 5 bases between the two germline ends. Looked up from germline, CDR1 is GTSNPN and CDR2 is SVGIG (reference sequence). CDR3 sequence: CAWSHLTDTQYF. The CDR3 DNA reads TGTGCCTGGAGTCACCTCACAGATACGCAGTATTTT.

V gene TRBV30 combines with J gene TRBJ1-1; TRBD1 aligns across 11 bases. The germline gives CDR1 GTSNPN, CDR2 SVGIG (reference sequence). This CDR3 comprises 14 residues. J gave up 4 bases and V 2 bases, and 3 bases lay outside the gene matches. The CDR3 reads CAWSLGTGGTEAFF. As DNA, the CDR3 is TGTGCCTGGAGTCTAGGGACAGGGGGCACTGAAGCTTTCTTT.

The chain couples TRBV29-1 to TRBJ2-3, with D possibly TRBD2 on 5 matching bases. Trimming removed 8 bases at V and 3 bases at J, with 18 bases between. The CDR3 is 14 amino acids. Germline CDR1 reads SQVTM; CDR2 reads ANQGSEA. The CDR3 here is CSPILLGETDTQYF. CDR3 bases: TGCAGCCCTATACTTTTGGGAGAAACAGATACGCAGTATTTT.

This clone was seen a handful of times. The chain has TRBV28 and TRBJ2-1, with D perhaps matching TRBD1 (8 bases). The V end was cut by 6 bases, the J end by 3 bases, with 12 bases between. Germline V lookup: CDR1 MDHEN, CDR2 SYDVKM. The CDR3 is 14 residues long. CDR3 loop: CASRNRGGYNEQFF. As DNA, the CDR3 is TGTGCCAGCAGGAACAGGGGGGGCTACAATGAGCAGTTCTTC.

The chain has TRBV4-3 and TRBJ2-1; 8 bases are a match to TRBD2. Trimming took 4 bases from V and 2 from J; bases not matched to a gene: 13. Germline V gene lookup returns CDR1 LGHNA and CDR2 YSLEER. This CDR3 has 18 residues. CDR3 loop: CASSRRRGSGVTYNEQFF. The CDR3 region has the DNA TGCGCCAGCAGCCGAAGAAGAGGTAGCGGGGTCACCTACAATGAGCAGTTCTTC.